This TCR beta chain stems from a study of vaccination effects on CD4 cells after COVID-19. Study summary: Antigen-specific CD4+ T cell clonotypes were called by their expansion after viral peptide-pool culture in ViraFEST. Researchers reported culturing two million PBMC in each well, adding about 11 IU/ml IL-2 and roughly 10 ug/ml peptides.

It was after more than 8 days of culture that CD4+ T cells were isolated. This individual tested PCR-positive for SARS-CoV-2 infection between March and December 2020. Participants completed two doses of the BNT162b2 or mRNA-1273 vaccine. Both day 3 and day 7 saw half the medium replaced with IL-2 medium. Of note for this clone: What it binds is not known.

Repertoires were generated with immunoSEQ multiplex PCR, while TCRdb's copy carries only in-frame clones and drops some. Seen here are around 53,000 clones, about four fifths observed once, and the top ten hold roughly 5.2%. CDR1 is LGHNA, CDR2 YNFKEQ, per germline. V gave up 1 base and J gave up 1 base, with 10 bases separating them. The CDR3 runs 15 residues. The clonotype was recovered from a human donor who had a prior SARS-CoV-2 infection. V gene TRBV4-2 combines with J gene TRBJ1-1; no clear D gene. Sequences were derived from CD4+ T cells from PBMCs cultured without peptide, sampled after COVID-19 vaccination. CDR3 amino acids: CASSQGLGWNTEAFF. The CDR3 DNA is TGTGCCAGCAGCCAAGGGTTAGGGTGGAACACTGAAGCTTTCTTT.